Following are 10 T cell receptor beta chains from one sample sequenced in a study of blood T cell repertoires in COVID-19. The table came from immunoSEQ multiplex PCR; TCRdb's copy has only in-frame clones and leaves some out. The repertoire holds 25,000 to 40,000 clones, with more than 70% as singletons. Source material: peripheral blood. These receptors originate from a human donor with active COVID-19. The donor label of this sample is uncertain.

A few counts support this clone. The rearrangement joins TRBV11-2 to TRBJ2-1, with TRBD1 as a possible D gene (6 bases). The CDR3 consists of 15 residues. CDR1 SGHAT and CDR2 FQNNGV come from the germline V gene. Trimming stripped 2 bases from V and 6 bases from J, with 14 bases between. In nucleotides, the CDR3 is TGTGCCAGCAGCTTAATCCGGGACAACCTCAATGAGCAGTTCTTC. It specifies CASSLIRDNLNEQFF.

The chain joins TRBV10-2 to TRBJ2-2; D is unclear. Germline loops: CDR1 WSHSY, CDR2 SAAADI. This CDR3 contains 11 residues. The V gene lost 4 bases and the J gene lost 7 bases, with 4 bases spanning the gap. The CDR3 loop reads CASSGSGELFF. The CDR3 DNA follows: TGCGCCAGCAGTGGCAGCGGGGAGCTGTTTTTT.

The rearrangement joins TRBV3-1 (or the pseudogene TRBV3-2) to TRBJ1-5, with D unclear. This CDR3 comprises 12 residues. Deletions cut 4 bases from V and 3 bases from J, with 4 bases between. Germline V gives CDR1 LGHDT, CDR2 YNNKEL (reference sequence). The CDR3 nucleotides are TGTGCCAGCAGCCTTATCAATCAGCCCCAGCATTTT. This codes for CASSLINQPQHF.

The chain employs TRBV6-6 and TRBJ1-2; D may be TRBD1 (5 bases). Germline CDR1 is MNHNY and CDR2 is SVGAGI (reference sequence). The CDR3 covers 15 residues. Trimming removed 0 bases from V and 5 bases from J, with 13 bases in between. CDR3 in DNA: TGTGCCAGCAGTTACTCCAGTTGGACATGGTATGGCTACACCTTC. As protein: CASSYSSWTWYGYTF.

The chain joins TRBV12-5 to TRBJ1-3; D is perhaps TRBD1 (5 bases). The V and J ends lost 1 base and 0 bases respectively, with 22 bases between them. Germline loops: CDR1 LGHNT, CDR2 FRNRAP. CDR3 length: 20 amino acids. The CDR3 here is CASGLGPGGRRGNSGNTIYF. The CDR3 DNA sequence: TGTGCTAGTGGTTTGGGGCCGGGGGGAAGGAGAGGTAACTCTGGAAACACCATATATTTT.

This chain uses TRBV3-1 (or the pseudogene TRBV3-2) with TRBJ2-5; D is possibly TRBD2 (6 bases). This CDR3 is 16 amino acids long. Trimming took 1 base from V and 2 from J, leaving 14 bases between them. Germline V CDR1 and CDR2: LGHDT, YNNKEL (reference sequence). In DNA form, the CDR3 reads TGTGCCAGCAGCCAAGGCAAGATAGCGGATCAAGAGACCCAGTACTTC. This sequence encodes CASSQGKIADQETQYF.

The V and J genes are TRBV9 and TRBJ2-7; possibly TRBD2 for D (7 bases). Germline CDR1 SGDLS, CDR2 YYNGEE. V lost 3 bases to trimming and J lost 6 bases, with 16 bases between them. The CDR3 runs 14 residues. CDR3 DNA: TGTGCCAGCAGCGGGGGGGGCCTCGCATCCGAGCAGTACTTC. Its translation: CASSGGGLASEQYF.

The chain is built from TRBV24-1 and TRBJ1-5, with D tentatively TRBD1 (6 bases). Germline loops: CDR1 KGHDR, CDR2 SFDVKD. The V and J ends lost 5 bases and 5 bases respectively, with 12 bases between them. The CDR3 is made up of 14 amino acids. The CDR3 coding sequence is TGTGCCACCAGTGCAGGGGTAGGCGATCAGCCCCAGCATTTT. Encoded protein: CATSAGVGDQPQHF.

The chain joins TRBV6-2 or TRBV6-3 to TRBJ1-2; 9 positions agree with TRBD1. The V gene's germline CDR1 is MNHEY and CDR2 SVGEGT. CDR3 length: 19 residues. V shed 0 bases, J shed 2 bases, and the junction held 13 bases outside the gene matches. The CDR3 is CASSYSTGQGYIMNYGYTF. The DNA of the CDR3 is TGTGCCAGCAGTTACTCGACGGGACAGGGCTATATTATGAACTATGGCTACACCTTC.

The genes are TRBV23-1 and TRBJ2-2; 7 positions match TRBD1. TRBV23-1 is reported as an ORF; its role is uncertain. V gave up 6 bases and J gave up 1 base; unmatched junction bases: 5. The CDR3 has 15 residues. The CDR3 is CASSLDRVNTGELFF. In nucleotides, the CDR3 is TGCGCCAGCAGCCTCGACAGGGTGAACACCGGGGAGCTGTTTTTT.